This T cell receptor beta chain was retrieved from a study of shared clonotypes between healthy human individuals. Study-level background: Aged between 18 and 49, the donors were a couple of women and a few men.

Unsorted PBMC DNA underwent sequencing on ten immunoSEQ deep assay plates. Clones were sequenced by immunoSEQ multiplex PCR, and TCRdb holds only the in-frame ones, with some missing. The sample yields about 510,000 clones, 60% to 80% seen once. None of the donors, who were healthy HIV-negative adults, had recently had acute infections or vaccinations. This CDR3 contains 17 residues. With V trimmed by 3 bases and J by 2 bases, 10 bases remained unmatched. Germline loops: CDR1 PRHDT, CDR2 FYEKMQ (reference sequence). The TCR was taken from a woman aged 40 to 50 in good health. Some clones in this sample may be carry-over from other donors' samples. Source material: PBMCs. The genes are TRBV13 and TRBJ2-1; 7 bases fit TRBD2. The CDR3 DNA is TGTGCCAGCAGCTTCTCAGCGGGACTGTCTACCTACAATGAGCAGTTCTTC. Encoded protein: CASSFSAGLSTYNEQFF.